This T cell receptor (beta chain) emerged from a study of blood T cell repertoires in COVID-19. Participants' own reports of clinical history determined their cohort assignment. In the original analysis: Amplification from reference gene primers served as the basis for estimated nucleated cell counts. Measured with immunoSEQ multiplex PCR; TCRdb has only the in-frame clones, and not every one. That table gives V, J and clone size, and the DNA gave D and trimming. Here the sample spans 150,000 to 200,000 clones, roughly 80% being singletons. Sequenced input: PBMCs or T cells enriched from blood (not recorded which). The sequence was collected from a woman aged 55-69 years who had recovered from COVID-19.

CDR3 DNA: TGTGCCAGCAGTCCACAGGTATGGGCTAACAATGAGCAGTTCTTC. Its protein is CASSPQVWANNEQFF. The V gene is TRBV6-5, the J gene TRBJ2-1; TRBD1 might be the D (5 bases). This CDR3 has 15 residues. From germline, CDR1 is MNHEY and CDR2 SVGAGI. Trimming removed 5 bases at V and 5 bases at J, with 16 bases between.